Listed below are T cell receptor beta chains from one sample, sequenced in a study of blood T cell repertoires in COVID-19. The table came from immunoSEQ multiplex PCR; TCRdb's copy has only in-frame clones and leaves some out. The sample lists about 83,000 clones, 86% seen once, with 20% to 25% in the top ten. Material: peripheral blood. These receptor sequences come from an elderly woman in a cohort sampled during active or convalescent COVID-19. CDR3s include the opening cysteine and the closing phenylalanine or tryptophan. A D gene is named only where the DNA matches it firmly. Clone size appears in some rows only: once, few, many, or a class for an expanded clone.

V: TRBV12-3/TRBV12-4; J: TRBJ2-7; size: -; D: -; CDR3: CASSFRGMGEQYF; DNA: TGTGCCAGCAGTTTTAGGGGAATGGGCGAGCAGTACTTC
V: TRBV10-1; J: TRBJ2-2; size: -; D: TRBD1; CDR3: CASRPTRDRVRTGELFF; DNA: TGCGCCAGCAGACCAACCCGGGACAGGGTAAGGACCGGGGAGCTGTTTTTT
V: TRBV2; J: TRBJ1-3; size: -; D: -; CDR3: CASSSSGQGEISGNTIYF; DNA: -
V: TRBV3-1/TRBV3-2; J: TRBJ1-1; size: -; D: -; CDR3: CASSPIQGNTEAFF; DNA: TGTGCCAGCAGCCCCATACAGGGGAACACTGAAGCTTTCTTT
V: TRBV14; J: TRBJ2-1; size: -; D: TRBD2; CDR3: CASSPQTSGSGEQFF; DNA: TGTGCCAGCAGCCCACAGACTAGCGGGAGTGGTGAGCAGTTCTTC
V: TRBV5-1; J: TRBJ2-2; size: -; D: TRBD2; CDR3: CASSPGTSSTGELFF; DNA: TGCGCCAGCAGCCCCGGGACTAGCTCGACCGGGGAGCTGTTTTTT
V: TRBV11-2; J: TRBJ1-4; size: -; D: TRBD1; CDR3: CASSPERTGRLFF; DNA: TGTGCCAGCAGCCCCGAACGGACAGGGAGACTGTTTTTT
V: TRBV6-5; J: TRBJ1-2; size: -; D: TRBD1; CDR3: CASRIRDRGFSGYTF; DNA: TGTGCCAGCAGGATTAGGGACAGGGGGTTCTCTGGCTACACCTTC
V: TRBV3-1/TRBV3-2; J: TRBJ1-1; size: few; D: -; CDR3: CASQGMNTEAFF; DNA: TGTGCCAGCCAGGGAATGAACACTGAAGCTTTCTTT
V: TRBV6-5; J: TRBJ2-2; size: -; D: TRBD1; CDR3: CASSYRQGAGELFF; DNA: TGTGCCAGCAGTTATCGACAGGGGGCCGGGGAGCTGTTTTTT
V: TRBV11-3; J: TRBJ2-5; size: -; D: TRBD1; CDR3: CASSLEQGVGETQYF; DNA: TGTGCCAGCAGCTTAGAACAGGGGGTCGGGGAGACCCAGTACTTC
V: TRBV24-1; J: TRBJ2-7; size: -; D: TRBD2; CDR3: CATSGSGRAGATEQYF; DNA: TGTGCCACCAGCGGTAGCGGGAGGGCCGGGGCTACGGAGCAGTACTTC
V: TRBV6-2/TRBV6-3; J: TRBJ2-4; size: -; D: -; CDR3: CASSPPGGLAKNIQYF; DNA: TGTGCCAGCAGCCCTCCCGGGGGACTAGCCAAAAACATTCAGTACTTC
V: TRBV6-1; J: TRBJ1-2; size: -; D: TRBD1; CDR3: CASSEVAGGGLSYGYTF; DNA: TGTGCCAGCAGTGAAGTGGCAGGGGGCGGCCTTAGCTATGGCTACACCTTC
V: TRBV5-1; J: TRBJ2-6; size: -; D: -; CDR3: CASSLVSSGANVLTF; DNA: TGCGCCAGCAGCTTGGTGAGCTCTGGGGCCAACGTCCTGACTTTC
V: TRBV9; J: TRBJ2-7; size: -; D: -; CDR3: CASSSGQWNYEQYF; DNA: TGTGCCAGCAGCTCCGGACAGTGGAACTACGAGCAGTACTTC
V: TRBV12-3/TRBV12-4; J: TRBJ2-7; size: -; D: -; CDR3: CASSLRAGGEQYF; DNA: TGTGCCAGCAGTTTACGGGCGGGCGGCGAGCAGTACTTC
V: TRBV6-2/TRBV6-3; J: TRBJ1-2; size: -; D: -; CDR3: CASSYLQVANYGYTF; DNA: TGTGCCAGCAGTTACTTACAGGTAGCTAACTATGGCTACACCTTC
V: TRBV11-2; J: TRBJ2-5; size: -; D: TRBD2; CDR3: CASSLGTSGQETQYF; DNA: TGTGCCAGCAGCTTAGGTACTAGCGGGCAAGAGACCCAGTACTTC
V: TRBV19; J: TRBJ1-5; size: -; D: -; CDR3: CASELQFRMSNQPQHF; DNA: TGTGCCAGTGAGTTACAGTTCCGGATGAGCAATCAGCCCCAGCATTTT
V: TRBV12-3/TRBV12-4; J: TRBJ1-1; size: -; D: -; CDR3: CASRITANTEAFF; DNA: TGTGCCAGCAGAATTACAGCGAACACTGAAGCTTTCTTT
V: TRBV19; J: TRBJ2-1; size: -; D: TRBD2; CDR3: CASSRLAGYNEQFF; DNA: TGTGCCAGTAGTAGGTTAGCGGGCTACAATGAGCAGTTCTTC
V: TRBV5-1; J: TRBJ1-1; size: -; D: -; CDR3: CASSLMARNTEAFF; DNA: TGCGCCAGCAGCTTGATGGCCAGGAACACTGAAGCTTTCTTT
V: TRBV19; J: TRBJ1-1; size: -; D: -; CDR3: CASRSGTVMNTEAFF; DNA: TGTGCCAGTAGGTCCGGGACTGTTATGAACACTGAAGCTTTCTTT
V: TRBV5-1; J: TRBJ2-5; size: -; D: -; CDR3: CASSLVGGQETQYF; DNA: TGCGCCAGCAGCTTAGTCGGGGGCCAAGAGACCCAGTACTTC
V: TRBV11-3; J: TRBJ2-5; size: once; D: -; CDR3: CASSLGLSTGEKETQYF; DNA: TGTGCCAGCAGCTTAGGGCTCTCGACAGGAGAAAAAGAGACCCAGTACTTC
V: TRBV6-5; J: TRBJ2-3; size: -; D: -; CDR3: CASTLLPGMGTEYF; DNA: TGTGCCAGCACCCTATTACCGGGGATGGGAACAGAGTATTTT
V: TRBV7-2; J: TRBJ2-7; size: -; D: TRBD2; CDR3: CASSLGGGATYEQYF; DNA: TGTGCCAGCAGCTTAGGCGGGGGGGCTACCTACGAGCAGTACTTC
V: TRBV5-1; J: TRBJ2-5; size: -; D: TRBD2; CDR3: CASSFGTSGGRRVQETQYF; DNA: TGCGCCAGCAGCTTCGGGACTAGCGGGGGGAGGCGGGTCCAAGAGACCCAGTACTTC
V: TRBV7-2; J: TRBJ1-1; size: -; D: TRBD1; CDR3: CASSFAAGTGGLGTEAFF; DNA: TGTGCCAGCAGCTTCGCAGCCGGGACAGGGGGCTTAGGCACTGAAGCTTTCTTT
V: TRBV19; J: TRBJ2-7; size: -; D: -; CDR3: CASSIVSGYEQYF; DNA: TGTGCCAGTAGTATAGTGTCAGGTTACGAGCAGTACTTC
V: TRBV6-5; J: TRBJ1-5; size: -; D: TRBD1; CDR3: CASRIGQVGNQPQHF; DNA: TGTGCCAGCAGAATTGGACAGGTGGGCAATCAGCCCCAGCATTTT
V: TRBV5-1; J: TRBJ1-3; size: -; D: -; CDR3: CASSLGSGVTGNTIYF; DNA: TGCGCCAGCAGCTTGGGGTCAGGGGTGACTGGAAACACCATATATTTT
V: TRBV11-2; J: TRBJ1-1; size: -; D: -; CDR3: CASSLVGYAEAFF; DNA: TGTGCCAGCAGCTTAGTGGGCTACGCTGAAGCTTTCTTT
V: TRBV28; J: TRBJ1-2; size: -; D: -; CDR3: CASSSARGANGYTF; DNA: TGTGCCAGCAGTTCTGCCAGGGGAGCAAATGGCTACACCTTC
V: TRBV5-4; J: TRBJ2-2; size: once; D: -; CDR3: CASTKQQGKAGELFF; DNA: TGTGCCAGCACCAAACAACAGGGAAAAGCCGGGGAGCTGTTTTTT
V: TRBV28; J: TRBJ1-4; size: -; D: TRBD1; CDR3: CASNGQGVIPATNEKLFF; DNA: TGTGCCAGCAATGGACAGGGAGTTATACCTGCAACTAATGAAAAACTGTTTTTT
V: TRBV15; J: TRBJ1-2; size: -; D: TRBD1; CDR3: CATSPGQGYGYTF; DNA: TGTGCCACCAGCCCGGGACAGGGATATGGCTACACCTTC
V: TRBV9; J: TRBJ2-1; size: -; D: TRBD2; CDR3: CASSVRGLAEYNEQFF; DNA: TGTGCCAGCAGCGTCCGGGGACTAGCGGAATACAATGAGCAGTTCTTC
V: TRBV27; J: TRBJ2-5; size: -; D: TRBD1; CDR3: CASSAKLGQKQETQYF; DNA: TGTGCCAGCAGTGCGAAATTGGGACAGAAACAAGAGACCCAGTACTTC
V: TRBV19; J: TRBJ2-1; size: -; D: TRBD1; CDR3: CASSAHRGRMNNEQFF; DNA: TGTGCCAGTAGTGCTCACAGGGGGCGCATGAACAATGAGCAGTTCTTC
V: TRBV6-5; J: TRBJ2-7; size: -; D: -; CDR3: CASSPPGTQGPQYF; DNA: TGTGCCAGCAGTCCCCCCGGGACTCAGGGACCGCAGTACTTC
V: TRBV10-2; J: TRBJ1-1; size: -; D: TRBD1; CDR3: CASSDPGGFEAFF; DNA: TGCGCCAGCAGTGACCCAGGGGGCTTTGAAGCTTTCTTT
V: TRBV29-1; J: TRBJ1-1; size: once; D: -; CDR3: CSVQRQATEAFF; DNA: TGCAGCGTTCAAAGACAGGCCACTGAAGCTTTCTTT
V: TRBV5-6; J: TRBJ1-1; size: once; D: TRBD1; CDR3: CASRDTGGRDTEAFF; DNA: TGTGCCAGCAGGGATACAGGGGGCCGGGACACTGAAGCTTTCTTT
V: TRBV2; J: TRBJ2-1; size: -; D: TRBD2; CDR3: CASRALAGSYNEQFF; DNA: TGTGCCAGCAGGGCCTTAGCGGGGTCCTACAATGAGCAGTTCTTC
V: TRBV19; J: TRBJ1-1; size: -; D: TRBD1; CDR3: CASSAPPGQATTEAFF; DNA: TGTGCCAGTAGTGCTCCCCCGGGACAGGCGACCACTGAAGCTTTCTTT
V: TRBV4-1; J: TRBJ2-5; size: -; D: TRBD2; CDR3: CASSPGLDRRTQYF; DNA: TGCGCCAGCAGCCCTGGACTAGATCGAAGGACCCAGTACTTC
V: TRBV6-2/TRBV6-3; J: TRBJ1-3; size: -; D: -; CDR3: CASSYGSSGNTIYF; DNA: TGTGCCAGCAGTTACGGCAGCTCTGGAAACACCATATATTTT
V: TRBV18; J: TRBJ1-3; size: -; D: TRBD1; CDR3: CASSPTGDGNTIYF; DNA: TGTGCCAGCTCGCCAACAGGGGATGGAAACACCATATATTTT
V: TRBV6-4; J: TRBJ1-6; size: -; D: -; CDR3: CASSDSGVSPLHF; DNA: TGTGCCAGCAGTGACTCGGGAGTCTCACCCCTCCACTTT